This entry features one TCR beta chain sequence. Its matching antigen is unknown. The CDR3 extends over 15 amino acids. In germline, CDR1 is DFQATT, CDR2 SNEGSKA (reference sequence). V shed 3 bases and J shed 0 bases, with 11 bases lying between them. This sample stems from a study of T cells in Graves' hyperthyroidism and ophthalmopathy. Study results and limitations: Most thyroid clonotypes expanded above 0.001 appeared in blood too.

RNA transcripts gave rise to amplified TCR beta CDR3 regions. HTBI primers were used for first-round RT-PCR of the TCR CDR3. TCRdb used MiXCR to reprocess the multiplex PCR reads, holding one entry per CDR3 protein. The table has more than 500,000 distinct CDR3 sequences, 15% to 20% seen once. When ophthalmopathy did not progress within 18 months, Graves' hyperthyroidism was considered stable. Diagnoses were established using clinical symptoms, serum thyroxine and TRAb, thyroid ultrasound and orbital computed tomography. PBMCs were sourced from more than 9 ml fresh peripheral blood. V gene TRBV20-1 combines with J gene TRBJ2-2; tentatively, D is TRBD1 or TRBD2 (5 bases each). The clonotype originates from a woman aged 25 to 39 with Graves' hyperthyroidism. What was sequenced was blood. CDR3 DNA sequence: TGCAGTGCTAGCTGGGGACCAGCGAACACCGGGGAGCTGTTTTTT. Amino acids: CSASWGPANTGELFF.